This is a list of T cell receptor beta chains from one sample in a study of blood T cell repertoires in COVID-19. Assay: immunoSEQ multiplex PCR; the TCRdb copy retains only in-frame clones and omits some. The sample records 130,000 to 150,000 clones, roughly 80% being singletons. The sequenced sample was peripheral blood. The receptor source for this set is a human donor in a cohort sampled during active COVID-19. The CDR3 runs from the conserved cysteine through the conserved F or W. D genes are given only for firm matches. The listing skips clone size in some rows; elsewhere it reads once, few, many or a size class.

len,v_gene,abundance,d_gene,j_gene,CDR3aa,CDR3nt
16,TRBV30,-,-,TRBJ2-1,CAWREQGAQPYNEQFF,TGTGCCTGGAGGGAACAGGGTGCCCAACCCTACAATGAGCAGTTCTTC
13,TRBV4-1,-,-,TRBJ2-3,CASSQDSRDTQYF,TGCGCCAGCAGCCAAGACTCGCGAGATACGCAGTATTTT
14,TRBV19,-,-,TRBJ2-2,CASTPGSNTGELFF,TGTGCCAGTACTCCAGGATCGAACACCGGGGAGCTGTTTTTT
13,TRBV2,-,-,TRBJ1-1,CASQTGMNTEAFF,TGTGCCAGCCAAACAGGGATGAACACTGAAGCTTTCTTT
15,TRBV11-2,-,-,TRBJ2-1,CASSLILAARNEQFF,TGTGCCAGCAGCTTAATTTTAGCGGCAAGGAATGAGCAGTTCTTC
16,TRBV19,-,TRBD2,TRBJ2-3,CASSAVGTSGRNTQYF,TGTGCCAGTAGTGCGGTGGGGACTAGCGGGAGAAATACGCAGTATTTT
14,TRBV28,-,-,TRBJ2-7,CASTPPGHPYEQYF,TGTGCCAGCACCCCCCCTGGGCACCCATACGAGCAGTACTTC
17,TRBV3-1/TRBV3-2,-,TRBD2,TRBJ2-1,CASSPTSGRPGRVGQFF,TGTGCCAGCAGCCCTACTAGCGGGAGGCCCGGGAGGGTTGGACAGTTCTTC
14,TRBV6-5,few,-,TRBJ1-5,CASTRSGLNQPQHF,TGTGCCAGCACCCGGTCAGGGCTCAATCAGCCCCAGCATTTT
16,TRBV20-1,-,TRBD1,TRBJ1-5,CSASSGWTGVDQPQHF,TGCAGTGCTAGTTCCGGTTGGACAGGGGTTGATCAGCCCCAGCATTTT
14,TRBV21-1,-,-,TRBJ2-2,CASSRGGRDGELFF,TGTGCCAGCAGTAGGGGGGGGCGAGACGGGGAGCTGTTTTTT
14,TRBV11-2,-,-,TRBJ1-1,CASSSSVGESEAFF,TGTGCCAGCAGCTCCTCGGTTGGTGAGTCTGAAGCTTTCTTT
16,TRBV4-1,few,TRBD1,TRBJ1-3,CASSHPGQVSGNTIYF,TGCGCCAGCAGCCATCCGGGACAGGTCTCTGGAAACACCATATATTTT
14,TRBV5-7,-,TRBD1,TRBJ1-1,CASRPRQGDTEAFF,TGTGCCAGCAGACCAAGACAGGGCGACACTGAAGCTTTCTTT
13,TRBV5-6,few,-,TRBJ1-2,CASSLGGDYGYTF,TGTGCCAGCAGCTTGGGCGGGGACTATGGCTACACCTTC